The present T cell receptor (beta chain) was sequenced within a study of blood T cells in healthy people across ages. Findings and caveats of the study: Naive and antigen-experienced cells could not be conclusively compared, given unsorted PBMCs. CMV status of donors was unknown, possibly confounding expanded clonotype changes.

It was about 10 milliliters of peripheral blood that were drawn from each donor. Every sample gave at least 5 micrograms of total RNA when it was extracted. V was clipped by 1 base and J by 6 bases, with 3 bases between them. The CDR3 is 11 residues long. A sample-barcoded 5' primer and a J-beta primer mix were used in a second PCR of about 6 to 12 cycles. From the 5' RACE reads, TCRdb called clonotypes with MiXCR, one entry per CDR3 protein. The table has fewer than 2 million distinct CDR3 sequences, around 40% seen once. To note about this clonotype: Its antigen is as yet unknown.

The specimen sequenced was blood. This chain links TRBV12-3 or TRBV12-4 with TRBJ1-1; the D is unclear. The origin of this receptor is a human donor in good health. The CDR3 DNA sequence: TGTGCCAGCAGTTTAGAGGCTGAAGCTTTCTTT. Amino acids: CASSLEAEAFF.